The clone carrying this T cell receptor beta chain turned up a few times. Antigen unknown. In TCRdb, the RACE reads were re-called with MiXCR into one record per CDR3 protein. The repertoire holds about 140,000 distinct CDR3 sequences, roughly 10% seen once, with around 1.4% in the top ten. Germline assignment: CDR1 SGHTA and CDR2 FQGNSA. The CDR3 is 12 amino acids. Trimming left V 5 bases short and J 9 bases short, with 11 bases between. The source of the sample is a study of human T cells and chemical hapten exposure. At the level of the study: Each week of the roughly 23-week study, patients had diphenylcyclopropenone applied to the scalp. Regarding the study as a whole: The number of TCRs over 1 in 1000 frequency stayed unchanged after DPC. Donor immune responses may differ from healthy people's, since all donors had alopecia.

This sample's time point: patch test 2, 6 weeks after DPC sensitization. Noted treatment: therapeutic diphenylcyclopropenone sensitization with weekly scalp DPC. Every donor had alopecia and was 18 to 70 years old; all were suitable for DPC. The starting material was whole blood, obtained in connection with sensitization to the hapten diphenylcyclopropenone (DPC). The genes are TRBV7-2 and TRBJ2-1; D is unclear. The sequence was collected from a woman in her fifties or sixties with alopecia areata. Some clones in this sample may be carry-over from other donors' samples. Written as DNA, the CDR3 is TGTGCCAGCAGCGCCATGAGGTCTGAGCAGTTCTTC. This codes for CASSAMRSEQFF.